A single sample is the source of the 21 T cell receptor beta chains below, sequenced in a study of response to subunit inactivated influenza vaccine (dated by TCRdb to 2017 to 2018). Receptor libraries were prepared by RT-PCR. Reads for this sample came from an Illumina HiSeq 2500. Using fastp trimming at Q25 and MiXCR clonotype assembly, TCRdb reanalyzed the public sequencing data and kept in-frame beta chains. Rows are unified per CDR3 protein, each entry keeping the most common DNA and genes. Counted in this sample were around 490,000 distinct CDR3 sequences; approximately 7.7% of them appeared once. Jointly, the top ten make up 10% to 15% of the sample. Sequenced material: PBMCs from blood, taken approximately 25 months after vaccination. Receptors were obtained from a man between 50 and 70 years old who received an inactivated influenza vaccine. Donor details come from another sample of the same person, matched by shared clones.

This chain uses TRBV20-1 with TRBJ2-1; 9 bases map to TRBD2. CDR3 length: 19 residues. The V and J ends lost 3 bases and 4 bases, in that order; junction bases with no gene match: 19. Per germline, CDR1 DFQATT and CDR2 SNEGSKA (reference sequence). CDR3 nucleotides: TGCAGTGCTAGTAAGGCCGGGGCGGGAGGGGTACCCACTTACAATGAGCAGTTCTTC. It translates to CSASKAGAGGVPTYNEQFF.

This clonotype came up a few times. The CDR3 spells CSARPGTSGTYNEQFF. The CDR3 DNA reads TGCAGTGCCCGACCCGGGACTAGCGGGACATACAATGAGCAGTTCTTC. The rearrangement links TRBV20-1 to TRBJ2-1, with 13 positions matching TRBD2. The CDR3 spans 16 residues. CDR1 is DFQATT and CDR2 is SNEGSKA in the germline V gene (reference sequence). V was pared by 6 bases and J by 4 bases, with 9 bases of the junction left unmatched.

This clonotype has more than one count but fewer than ten. This chain connects TRBV12-3 or TRBV12-4 to TRBJ1-4; possible D gene TRBD1, 5 bases. The CDR3 totals 11 residues. Trimming pared 3 bases from V and 14 bases from J, leaving 10 bases between. Here the CDR3 DNA reads TGTGCCAGCAGTTTGGGGCTCGGTCTGTTTTTT. Encoded protein: CASSLGLGLFF.

The DNA for the CDR3 is TGCGCCAGCAGCTCGGGAGTTTACGGGGCAGATACGCAGTATTTT. Translating it yields CASSSGVYGADTQYF. The genes are TRBV5-1 and TRBJ2-3, with TRBD2 as a possible D gene (6 bases). The CDR3 length is 15 residues. CDR1 is SGHRS, CDR2 YFSETQ, per germline. V lost 3 bases to trimming and J lost 4 bases, with 15 bases between them.

This clonotype was seen many times. J is TRBJ1-1 and V is TRBV6-2 or TRBV6-3; TRBD1 is a possible D gene (6 bases). Trimming took off 6 bases at V and 3 bases at J, with 17 bases between the two ends. Germline V gene lookup returns CDR1 MNHEY and CDR2 SVGEGT. The CDR3 loop spans 15 amino acids. The CDR3 coding sequence is TGTGCCAGCAGAAAGGGGACATTGTCGGACACTGAAGCTTTCTTT. As protein: CASRKGTLSDTEAFF.

The chain employs TRBV24-1 and TRBJ2-2; a weak D match, TRBD1 (6 bases). Germline V gene data show CDR1 as KGHDR and CDR2 as SFDVKD. V shed 5 bases and J shed 1 base, with 10 bases lying between them. The CDR3 is 15 residues long. The CDR3 spells CATSGRTVNTGELFF. CDR3 in DNA: TGTGCCACCAGTGGAAGGACAGTGAACACCGGGGAGCTGTTTTTT.

V gene TRBV20-1 combines with J gene TRBJ2-5; 7 bases match TRBD2. The junction had 7 bases not matched to a gene; V was cut back by 2 bases and J by 1 base. Germline-derived CDR1 and CDR2 are DFQATT and SNEGSKA (reference sequence). This CDR3 is 15 amino acids long. As DNA, the CDR3 is TGCAGTGCTAGACTCCGGGGGGTACCCCAAGAGACCCAGTACTTC. Its protein is CSARLRGVPQETQYF.

The chain is built from TRBV29-1 and TRBJ1-4, with unresolved D. The germline CDR1 and CDR2 sequences are SQVTM and ANQGSEA. The V end was cut by 6 bases, the J end by 3 bases, with 14 bases between. This CDR3 spans 14 amino acids. The CDR3: CSVQAGMSNEKLFF. Written as DNA, the CDR3 is TGCAGCGTCCAGGCGGGGATGTCTAATGAAAAACTGTTTTTT.

This clonotype was found a few times. The rearrangement joins TRBV7-8 to TRBJ1-1; D possibly corresponds to TRBD1 (5 bases). Per germline, CDR1 SGHVS and CDR2 FQNEAQ. V was trimmed by 4 bases and J by 2 bases, leaving 8 bases between them. The CDR3 has 13 residues. CDR3: CASSSDTNTEAFF. The CDR3 coding sequence is TGTGCCAGCAGCTCGGACACCAACACTGAAGCTTTCTTT.

This chain connects TRBV24-1 to TRBJ2-3; no clear D gene. This CDR3 has 13 residues. Trimming shortened V by 2 bases and J by 6 bases, and 8 bases separated the two germline ends. Germline V gene data show CDR1 as KGHDR and CDR2 as SFDVKD. The CDR3 DNA follows: TGTGCCACCAGTGATTCCGAAGGGGATACGCAGTATTTT. This codes for CATSDSEGDTQYF.

Only a few counts were recorded for this clonotype. The genes are TRBV6-5 and TRBJ2-1, with 7 bases identical to TRBD1. This CDR3 spans 14 amino acids. Germline V CDR1 and CDR2: MNHEY, SVGAGI. V was pared by 4 bases and J by 7 bases, with 7 bases of the junction left unmatched. CDR3 DNA sequence: TGTGCCAGCAGTTCCACGACAGGGTTGAATGAGCAGTTCTTC. Its protein is CASSSTTGLNEQFF.

This clonotype came up many times. This rearrangement joins TRBV10-3 to TRBJ1-2; unclear D gene. The CDR3 spans 13 residues. Trimming removed 0 bases from V and 7 bases from J, with 9 bases in between. Germline values: CDR1 ENHRY, CDR2 SYGVKD. CDR3 region: CAISESNMVGYTF. CDR3 nucleotide sequence: TGTGCCATCAGTGAGTCGAATATGGTTGGCTACACCTTC.

The chain carries TRBV5-1 and TRBJ2-7; tentatively, D is TRBD1 (5 bases). The CDR3 is made up of 15 amino acids. Trimming took 0 bases from V and 6 from J, leaving 16 bases between them. Germline-derived CDR1 and CDR2 are SGHRS and YFSETQ. CDR3 nucleotides: TGCGCCAGCAGCTTGGAGATGGGGCGCCCCGTCGAGCAGTACTTC. As protein: CASSLEMGRPVEQYF.

There are a few counts of this clonotype. The V call is TRBV28, the J call TRBJ2-5; 10 nucleotides line up with TRBD2. V lost 6 bases, J lost 5 bases, and 9 bases stayed unmatched. CDR3 size: 15 residues. Germline CDR1 is MDHEN and CDR2 is SYDVKM. The CDR3 loop reads CASSPPRLAGETQYF. CDR3 sequence (DNA): TGTGCCAGCAGCCCCCCCCGACTAGCGGGCGAGACCCAGTACTTC.

This clonotype appeared many times. The CDR3 reads CASSFGGTMRQFF. CDR3 bases: TGTGCCAGCAGTTTTGGGGGGACCATGAGGCAGTTCTTC. This sequence joins TRBV27 and TRBJ2-1; tentative D call: TRBD2 (6 bases). Deletions cut 3 bases from V and 12 bases from J, with 15 bases between. From germline, CDR1 is MNHEY and CDR2 SMNVEV (reference sequence). The CDR3 covers 13 residues.

Comment on this clonotype: At one boundary the junction diverges from the germline segment, which might be a read error. The chain links TRBV7-2 to TRBJ2-3, with 7 bases that match TRBD1. The CDR3 runs 16 residues. Germline V gene sequence: CDR1 SGHTA, CDR2 FQGNSA. The CDR3 region is CANSSDVGTATDTQYF. Here the CDR3 DNA reads TGTGCCAACAGCTCAGACGTGGGGACAGCAACAGATACGCAGTATTTT.

Remarks on this clonotype: A much larger clone differs from this one at a single base, so this may be a read error. The chain has TRBV18 and TRBJ2-3, with a possible D match to TRBD1 (6 bases). With 8 bases removed from V and 2 bases from J, the gap between germline ends came to 11 bases. Germline CDR1 reads KGHSH; CDR2 reads LQKENI. The CDR3 totals 13 residues. The CDR3 nucleotides read TGTGCCAGCACCACAGGGTACACAGATACGCAGTATTTT. Translated, it gives CASTTGYTDTQYF.

The J gene is TRBJ1-2, the V gene TRBV28; the D is unclear. This CDR3 is built from 12 residues. CDR1 and CDR2 from the germline V gene are MDHEN and SYDVKM. Trimming shortened V by 6 bases and J by 2 bases, and 7 bases separated the two germline ends. CDR3 sequence: CASSDNNYGYTF. The CDR3 region has the DNA TGTGCCAGCAGCGACAACAACTATGGCTACACCTTC.

A few counts support this clonotype. This chain links TRBV20-1 with TRBJ2-7, with 12 bases lining up with TRBD1. With V trimmed by 6 bases and J by 0 bases, 6 bases remained unmatched. The CDR3 contains 15 residues. Germline V gene data show CDR1 as DFQATT and CDR2 as SNEGSKA (reference sequence). The CDR3 spells CSAAGTGGASYEQYF. The DNA of the CDR3 is TGCAGTGCGGCCGGGACAGGGGGCGCCTCCTACGAGCAGTACTTC.

As for this clonotype: Germline and junction disagree at one end, which may indicate a read error. This chain joins TRBV9 and TRBJ2-7, with 9 nucleotides matching TRBD1. This CDR3 region has 16 residues. Germline V gene data show CDR1 as SGDLS and CDR2 as YYNGEE. Here the CDR3 DNA reads TGTGCCAGCAGCGTTGATGCCGGGACAGGGATCTACAAGCAGTACTTC. It yields the protein CASSVDAGTGIYKQYF.

This clonotype was seen many times. The rearrangement links TRBV10-3 to TRBJ1-2, with 9 bases identical to TRBD1. The V and J ends lost 7 bases and 12 bases, in that order; junction bases with no gene match: 15. The CDR3 has 14 amino acids. CDR1 is ENHRY, CDR2 SYGVKD, per germline. The CDR3 DNA sequence: TGTGCCATCACCCCGGGACAGGGCACCCGGGGCCACACCTTC. Translating it yields CAITPGQGTRGHTF.